The subject of this entry is one T cell receptor beta chain. As yet, its antigen is unknown. This entry belongs to a study of vaccination and CD4 T cells after COVID-19. CD4+ T cells that had been cultured provided DNA sequenced with the Oncomine TCR Beta short-read assay. TCRdb re-called the PCR reads with MiXCR, one entry per CDR3 protein. Of 10,000 to 15,000 distinct CDR3 sequences in the sample, approximately 81% are singletons; the top ten hold roughly 7.7%. Treatment denoted: approximately nine-day PBMC culture with coronavirus spike peptide pools or control peptides (ViraFEST assay). Trimming pared 2 bases from V and 7 bases from J, leaving 12 bases between. Germline assignment: CDR1 GTSNPN and CDR2 SVGIG (reference sequence). CDR3 length: 13 residues.

The chain couples TRBV30 to TRBJ1-5, with a tentative D call TRBD1 (6 bases). This sequence was found in a human donor who received a COVID-19 vaccine. This specimen consisted of CD4+ T cells from blood, cultured in vitro, obtained after SARS-CoV-2 vaccination. CDR3: CAWSLQGSQPQHF. CDR3 in DNA: TGTGCCTGGAGTTTACAGGGTTCCCAGCCCCAGCATTTT.